This passage covers 28 T cell receptor beta chains from one sample sequenced in a study of shared clonotypes between healthy human individuals. It was CD45RO-negative cells, positively selected for CCR7, that made up naive CD8 cells, with terminally differentiated effector memory CD45RA+ cells excluded. Some clones are missing from TCRdb's copy, which holds only in-frame ones; the method was immunoSEQ multiplex PCR. The data hold over 750,000 clones, with 90% to 97% observed a single time. The source material was naive CD8+ T cells sorted from blood. These receptors were obtained from a man aged 25-45 years in good health.

The chain joins TRBV29-1 to TRBJ1-2; D is unclear. The V end was cut by 5 bases, the J end by 0 bases, with 16 bases between. This CDR3 comprises 15 residues. Germline CDR1 is SQVTM and CDR2 is ANQGSEA. This CDR3 is CSVLGALLTNYGYTF. CDR3 nucleotide sequence: TGCAGCGTTTTGGGAGCCCTTTTAACTAACTATGGCTACACCTTC.

The chain links TRBV12-2 to TRBJ2-5; the D call TRBD2 from the table was never checked on the DNA. TRBV12-2 is a pseudogene locus. The CDR3 sequence is 16 residues long. The CDR3 spells CASRRGSGGAGETQYF. The CDR3 bases are TGTGCAAGTCGCCGAGGCTCGGGGGGCGCGGGGGAGACCCAGTACTTC.

J is TRBJ2-7 and V is TRBV4-1; 9 bases are shared with TRBD2. Germline lookup yields CDR1 MGHRA and CDR2 YSYEKL. Unmatched junction bases numbered 2, after V lost 4 bases and J lost 7 bases. The CDR3 length is 12 residues. The CDR3 nucleotides read TGCGCCAGCAGCCGAGGACTAGCGGAGCAGTACTTC. It translates to CASSRGLAEQYF.

The rearrangement joins TRBV2 to TRBJ2-3; 14 bases agree with TRBD2. The length of the CDR3 is 20 residues. Looked up from germline, CDR1 is SNHLY and CDR2 is FYNNEI. With V trimmed by 4 bases and J by 0 bases, 12 bases remained unmatched. CDR3 in DNA: TGTGCCAGCAGTGCCTCTATAGGGACTAGCGGGGGTGCTAGCACAGATACGCAGTATTTT. Translating it yields CASSASIGTSGGASTDTQYF.

This clone was found a few times. This sample includes further DNA sequences coding for the same CDR3. CDR3 protein: CASSLGGYEQYF. The CDR3 nucleotides read TGTGCCAGCAGTTTGGGCGGGTACGAGCAGTACTTC. V usage is TRBV27 and J usage is TRBJ2-7, with D maybe TRBD2 (5 bases). Per the germline V gene, CDR1 is MNHEY and CDR2 is SMNVEV (reference sequence). The CDR3 totals 12 residues. Trimming pared 3 bases from V and 4 bases from J, leaving 7 bases between.

The chain joins TRBV5-1 to TRBJ2-1; tentatively, D is TRBD2 (6 bases). V was shortened by 0 bases and J by 6 bases, with 10 bases between the two germline ends. This CDR3 is 14 amino acids long. Germline CDR1 reads SGHRS; CDR2 reads YFSETQ. Here the CDR3 DNA reads TGCGCCAGCAGCTTGGCTAGCGCTCTCAATGAGCAGTTCTTC. Translating gives CASSLASALNEQFF.

The chain uses TRBV27 and TRBJ1-2; TRBD1 agrees at 8 bases. Looked up from germline, CDR1 is MNHEY and CDR2 is SMNVEV (reference sequence). The CDR3 sequence is 16 residues long. Losses at the gene ends were 0 bases for V and 8 bases for J; bases not matched to a gene: 11. CDR3: CASSLSAGGRGEGYTF. The CDR3 DNA is TGTGCCAGCAGTTTATCAGCAGGGGGCAGAGGGGAAGGCTACACCTTC.

V gene TRBV19 combines with J gene TRBJ1-5; D is uncertain. Germline V gives CDR1 LNHDA, CDR2 SQIVND (reference sequence). The CDR3 totals 15 residues. Deletions cut 3 bases from V and 0 bases from J, with 9 bases between. The CDR3 nucleotides read TGTGCCAGTAGTATTATCAGGTCTAGCAATCAGCCCCAGCATTTT. It is translated as CASSIIRSSNQPQHF.

The table lists this clone with a few counts. The gene calls are TRBV27 and TRBJ1-2; D perhaps matches TRBD1 (5 bases). CDR1 and CDR2 from the germline V gene are MNHEY and SMNVEV (reference sequence). Trimming stripped 8 bases from V and 2 bases from J, with 12 bases between. The CDR3 runs to 13 residues. The CDR3 reads CASGGDLNYGYTF. CDR3 nucleotide sequence: TGTGCCAGCGGAGGGGACTTAAACTATGGCTACACCTTC.

The gene calls are TRBV7-8 and TRBJ2-1; 9 bases map to TRBD2. V dropped 5 bases and J dropped 4; count of bases not matched to a gene: 6. The CDR3 has 15 amino acids. CDR1 SGHVS and CDR2 FQNEAQ come from the germline V gene. The CDR3 is CASSPSGRIYNEQFF. The CDR3 region has the DNA TGTGCCAGCAGCCCGAGCGGGAGGATTTACAATGAGCAGTTCTTC.

The chain uses TRBV28 and TRBJ2-1, with no clear D. Trimming took 4 bases from V and 5 from J, leaving 9 bases between them. In germline, CDR1 is MDHEN, CDR2 SYDVKM. The CDR3 is 13 residues long. CDR3 nucleotides: TGTGCCAGCAGTTCCCGATTAAACAATGAGCAGTTCTTC. This encodes CASSSRLNNEQFF.

V gene TRBV13 combines with J gene TRBJ1-2, with D perhaps TRBD1 (5 bases). Germline V gives CDR1 PRHDT, CDR2 FYEKMQ (reference sequence). CDR3 length: 15 amino acids. Trimming stripped 1 base from V and 6 bases from J, with 15 bases between. CDR3 DNA: TGTGCCAGCAGCTTAGATAGGATCGGAGGGGATGGCTACACCTTC. It translates to CASSLDRIGGDGYTF.

V gene TRBV29-1 combines with J gene TRBJ2-1; D might be TRBD2 (6 bases). In germline, CDR1 is SQVTM, CDR2 ANQGSEA. V lost 6 bases and J 4 bases, leaving 16 bases between the germline ends. The CDR3 runs 14 residues. The CDR3 DNA sequence: TGCAGCGTGAAGACTAGAGGGGTTTACAATGAGCAGTTCTTC. This gives the protein CSVKTRGVYNEQFF.

This rearrangement joins TRBV27 to TRBJ1-2; the D is unclear. Trimming cost V 1 base and J 8 bases, with 11 bases left between them. The germline gives CDR1 MNHEY, CDR2 SMNVEV (reference sequence). The CDR3 loop spans 13 amino acids. In nucleotides, the CDR3 is TGTGCCAGCAGTTTATACATGAAGGGAGGCTACACCTTC. This encodes CASSLYMKGGYTF.

V is TRBV6-1 and J is TRBJ1-5; maybe TRBD1 (6 bases). The V gene's germline CDR1 is MNHNS and CDR2 SASEGT. The CDR3 runs to 15 residues. V lost 1 base to trimming and J lost 6 bases, with 13 bases between them. The CDR3 loop is CASSEGWGPGQPQHF. The DNA for the CDR3 is TGTGCCAGCAGTGAAGGATGGGGGCCCGGTCAGCCCCAGCATTTT.

V is TRBV9 and J is TRBJ2-1; D might be TRBD2 (5 bases). This CDR3 is 14 amino acids long. V dropped 1 base and J dropped 8 bases, with 13 bases sitting between them. Per the germline V gene, CDR1 is SGDLS and CDR2 is YYNGEE. The DNA for the CDR3 is TGTGCCAGCAGCGTAAGCGGAGCAGGAGATGAGCAGTTCTTC. Its protein is CASSVSGAGDEQFF.

The CDR3 nucleotides are TGCGCCAGCAGCCAAGATCCGGGGGTCCAAGAGACCCAGTACTTC. This sequence encodes CASSQDPGVQETQYF. The rearrangement joins TRBV4-1 to TRBJ2-5, with a tentative D call TRBD2 (6 bases). Germline V lookup: CDR1 MGHRA, CDR2 YSYEKL. The CDR3 contains 15 residues. V lost 0 bases and J 1 base, leaving 9 bases between the germline ends.

The chain has TRBV7-9 and TRBJ2-7; tentative D call: TRBD2 (6 bases). The CDR3 has 16 residues. The V and J ends lost 7 bases and 4 bases respectively, with 23 bases between them. CDR1 is SEHNR, CDR2 FQNEAQ, per germline (reference sequence). CDR3 nucleotide sequence: TGTGCCAGCACCTCGTCGGGGGTCAGGTTTCTGTACGAGCAGTACTTC. It translates to CASTSSGVRFLYEQYF.

The rearrangement uses TRBV4-1 and TRBJ1-3; 7 bases align to TRBD1. Germline CDR1 MGHRA, CDR2 YSYEKL. V trimming: 0 bases; J trimming: 4 bases; junction bases outside the gene matches: 3. The CDR3 sequence is 15 residues long. CDR3 in amino acids: CASSQDRDSGNTIYF. In DNA form, the CDR3 reads TGCGCCAGCAGCCAAGATCGGGACAGCGGAAACACCATATATTTT.

The chain carries TRBV27 and TRBJ1-5; weak D call: TRBD1 (5 bases). The germline V gene has CDR1 MNHEY and CDR2 SMNVEV (reference sequence). Trimming cost V 6 bases and J 0 bases, with 12 bases left between them. CDR3 length equals 15 residues. CDR3 sequence: CASRYRGDSNQPQHF. The CDR3 DNA is TGTGCCAGCAGGTACCGGGGGGATAGCAATCAGCCCCAGCATTTT.

A single count supports this clone. CDR3 DNA sequence: TGTGCCAGCTCACCTTCCACCTCCTACAATGAGCAGTTCTTC. This translates into CASSPSTSYNEQFF. V usage is TRBV18 and J usage is TRBJ2-1; no reliable D call. The CDR3 covers 14 residues. Germline CDR1 is KGHSH and CDR2 is LQKENI. V dropped 3 bases and J dropped 0 bases, with 6 bases sitting between them.

J is TRBJ1-4 and V is TRBV4-3, with a weak D call TRBD1 (5 bases). Trimming pared 0 bases from V and 1 base from J, leaving 12 bases between. Germline V gives CDR1 LGHNA, CDR2 YSLEER. The length of the CDR3 is 17 residues. CDR3 residues: CASSQDPAQGTNEKLFF. The CDR3 DNA reads TGCGCCAGCAGCCAAGATCCCGCTCAGGGAACTAATGAAAAACTGTTTTTT.

V and J are TRBV6-6 and TRBJ2-7; D is ambiguous. CDR3 length equals 15 residues. Germline V gene lookup returns CDR1 MNHNY and CDR2 SVGAGI (reference sequence). The V end lost 2 bases, the J end lost 4 bases, and 15 bases lay between the germline ends. CDR3 loop: CASSYGFNRAYEQYF. Written as DNA, the CDR3 is TGTGCCAGCAGTTACGGGTTTAATCGGGCATACGAGCAGTACTTC.

The chain couples TRBV6-1 to TRBJ1-2; weak D call: TRBD1 (5 bases). Trimming shortened V by 10 bases and J by 3 bases, and 21 bases separated the two germline ends. Germline-derived CDR1 and CDR2 are MNHNS and SASEGT. This CDR3 contains 15 residues. The CDR3 region is CAIEIPGTQYYGYTF. In DNA form, the CDR3 reads TGTGCCATCGAGATCCCAGGGACGCAGTACTATGGCTACACCTTC.

The chain uses TRBV7-8 and TRBJ2-1, with TRBD2 matching 10 bases. Germline-derived CDR1 and CDR2 are SGHVS and FQNEAQ. The CDR3 spans 16 residues. Trimming at V came to 5 bases and at J to 0 bases, leaving 4 bases not matched to a gene. As DNA, the CDR3 is TGTGCCAGCAGCGAACTAGCGGGGAGCTCCTACAATGAGCAGTTCTTC. Translated: CASSELAGSSYNEQFF. Supplemented by reference TRBV7-8 and TRBJ2-1, the full variable domain reads GAGVSQSPRYKVAKRGQDVALRCDPISGHVSLFWYQQALGQGPEFLTYFQNEAQLDKSGLPSDRFFAERPEGSVSTLKIQRTQQEDSAVYLCASSELAGSSYNEQFFGPGTRLTVL.

This sequence joins TRBV27 and TRBJ2-7; D is unresolved. CDR3 length: 13 residues. CDR1 and CDR2 (germline): MNHEY, SMNVEV (reference sequence). With 2 bases removed from V and 5 bases from J, the gap between germline ends came to 10 bases. CDR3 sequence: CASSLKVVHEQYF. The CDR3 DNA sequence: TGTGCCAGCAGTTTAAAAGTAGTCCACGAGCAGTACTTC.

This chain links TRBV7-2 with TRBJ2-3; 13 nucleotides agree with TRBD2. There are 16 residues in the CDR3. Losses at the gene ends were 4 bases for V and 6 bases for J; bases not matched to a gene: 7. CDR1 and CDR2 (germline): SGHTA, FQGNSA. CDR3 nucleotide sequence: TGTGCCAGCAGCTCGACTAGCGGGAGGAGCGGGGATACGCAGTATTTT. Translation gives CASSSTSGRSGDTQYF.

The rearrangement joins TRBV2 to TRBJ2-7; 7 bases match TRBD1. CDR3 length: 12 residues. With 6 bases clipped from V and 3 bases from J, the junction kept 2 bases outside the gene matches. The V gene's germline CDR1 is SNHLY and CDR2 FYNNEI. The CDR3 coding sequence is TGTGCCAGCAGGACAGGGAGCTACGAGCAGTACTTC. It translates to CASRTGSYEQYF.